Below, 8 T cell receptor beta chains from the same sample are listed, as sequenced in a study of T cell repertoires in cytomegalovirus infection. MiXCR, applied by TCRdb to the reads, yields one record per CDR3 protein. The data contain fewer than 900,000 distinct CDR3 sequences, 25% to 30% of them seen just once; the ten biggest clones take up around 13%. These receptors have no known antigen. Sequencing used cultured CD8+ T cells from PBMCs, obtained from culture after CMV antigen stimulation. The receptor source for this set is a human donor in good health (CMV status not recorded). Some clones in this sample may be carry-over from other donors' samples.

The J gene is TRBJ2-3, the V gene TRBV6-2 or TRBV6-3, with TRBD1 identical over 7 bases. This CDR3 comprises 16 residues. With 4 bases clipped from V and 3 bases from J, the junction kept 10 bases outside the gene matches. Germline V gene data show CDR1 as MNHEY and CDR2 as SVGEGT. CDR3 protein: CASSFRQGEATDTQYF. For the CDR3, the DNA is TGTGCCAGCAGTTTTCGACAGGGTGAAGCAACAGATACGCAGTATTTT.

The chain is built from TRBV20-1 and TRBJ2-7; 8 nucleotides agree with TRBD1. V lost 0 bases, J lost 4 bases, and 8 bases stayed unmatched. Germline V gene sequence: CDR1 DFQATT, CDR2 SNEGSKA (reference sequence). The CDR3 runs 15 residues. CDR3 in amino acids: CSARDTTGGLYEQYF. The CDR3 bases are TGCAGTGCTAGAGATACAACAGGGGGTCTTTACGAGCAGTACTTC.

This clonotype was detected only a few times. The genes are TRBV5-4 and TRBJ1-2, with D tentatively TRBD1 (5 bases). Between the trimmed V and J ends, which lost 6 bases and 1 base, there was a span of 19 bases. This CDR3 comprises 16 residues. Germline assignment: CDR1 SGHNT and CDR2 YYREEE (reference sequence). In DNA form, the CDR3 reads TGTGCCAGCACCGACAGTTCAAGCCTCCTTAACTATGGCTACACCTTC. Translation gives CASTDSSSLLNYGYTF.

J is TRBJ2-7 and V is TRBV10-2; no definite D call. Per the germline V gene, CDR1 is WSHSY and CDR2 is SAAADI. Trimming removed 4 bases from V and 3 bases from J, with 7 bases in between. This CDR3 is 12 amino acids long. CDR3 protein: CASSAGYYEQYF. In nucleotides, the CDR3 is TGCGCCAGCAGTGCCGGGTACTACGAGCAGTACTTC.

This clonotype was found many times. The chain has TRBV7-8 and TRBJ1-5, with D unclear. CDR3 length: 16 amino acids. The V gene lost 5 bases and the J gene lost 0 bases, with 14 bases spanning the gap. Per germline, CDR1 SGHVS and CDR2 FQNEAQ. The CDR3 spells CASSDTLDNSNQPQHF. CDR3 DNA: TGTGCCAGCAGCGATACCTTGGATAATAGCAATCAGCCCCAGCATTTT.

This clonotype was observed many times. The J gene is TRBJ2-1, the V gene TRBV7-8; D gene unclear. The CDR3 runs 16 residues. CDR1 SGHVS and CDR2 FQNEAQ come from the germline V gene. V was trimmed by 2 bases and J by 6 bases, leaving 17 bases between them. The CDR3 nucleotides read TGTGCCAGCAGCTTAAGGGCAGACCTTATTCTCAATGAGCAGTTCTTC. Translating gives CASSLRADLILNEQFF.

The chain couples TRBV6-1 to TRBJ2-1; 10 nucleotides match TRBD2. The CDR3 is 15 amino acids. V dropped 11 bases and J dropped 7; count of bases not matched to a gene: 14. Germline loops: CDR1 MNHNS, CDR2 SASEGT. The CDR3 loop reads CAADRAGGPANEQFF. The CDR3 nucleotides read TGTGCCGCTGATAGAGCGGGGGGGCCGGCAAATGAGCAGTTCTTC.

In its sample, this clonotype was seen a few times. The J gene is TRBJ2-7, the V gene TRBV12-3 or TRBV12-4; perhaps TRBD2 as D (6 bases). The CDR3 totals 12 residues. Trimming shortened V by 5 bases and J by 6 bases, and 11 bases separated the two germline ends. In nucleotides, the CDR3 is TGTGCCAGCAGTCACGGAGGGGTCGAGCAGTACGTC. Its protein is CASSHGGVEQYV.